This section outlines one T cell receptor beta chain sequence together with its context. This CDR3 has 14 residues. CDR1 is MNHEY, CDR2 SVGEGT, per germline. Trimming cost V 2 bases and J 7 bases; bases outside gene matches: 3. The sample is drawn from a study of T-cell memory formation after mild COVID-19. One entry per CDR3 protein, called by TCRdb with MiXCR from the 5' RACE reads. The data show around 410,000 distinct CDR3 sequences, about a quarter seen once. The sequencing sample was made of PBMCs or a T cell subset sorted from them (not recorded which). V and J are TRBV6-2 or TRBV6-3 and TRBJ2-2; 8 nucleotides line up with TRBD2. The clonotype originates from an adult woman who had mild COVID-19 (a few samples of this study predate the infection). Cell type and time point are not known. CDR3 region: CASSYATSGGELFF. CDR3 nucleotides: TGTGCCAGCAGTTACGCCACTAGCGGCGGGGAGCTGTTTTTT.